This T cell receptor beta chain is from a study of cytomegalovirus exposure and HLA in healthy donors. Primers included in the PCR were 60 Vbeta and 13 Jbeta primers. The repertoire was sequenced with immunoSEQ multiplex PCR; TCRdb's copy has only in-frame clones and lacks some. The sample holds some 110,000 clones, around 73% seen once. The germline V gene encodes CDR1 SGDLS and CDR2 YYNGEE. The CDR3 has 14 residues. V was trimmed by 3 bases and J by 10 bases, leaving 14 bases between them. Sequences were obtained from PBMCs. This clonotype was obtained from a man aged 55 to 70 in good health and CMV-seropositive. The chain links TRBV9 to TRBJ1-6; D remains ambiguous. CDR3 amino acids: CASSARGPGSPLHF. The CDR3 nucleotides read TGTGCCAGCAGCGCCCGAGGGCCGGGATCACCCCTCCACTTT.